This T cell receptor (beta chain) appears in the sequencing data of a study of T cell repertoires in cytomegalovirus infection. Study overall: It can be stated that public TCR beta signatures indicated CMV infection as well as a matching HLA type. Notes on the study in general: Dominating the ex vivo response were HLA-C-restricted CMV-specific TCR beta clonotypes. There were carriers of CMV plus the relevant HLA, and cumulative public TCR beta family frequency identified them.

CDR1 LGHNA and CDR2 YSLEER come from the germline V gene. CDR3 length equals 16 residues. Losses at the gene ends were 0 bases for V and 4 bases for J; bases not matched to a gene: 6. Remarks on this clonotype: Its antigen is unidentified.

TCRdb re-derived calls from the reads in MiXCR, one entry per CDR3 protein. The sample records over 300,000 distinct CDR3 sequences, 9% to 9.5% being singletons. The rearrangement uses TRBV4-3 and TRBJ1-1; 9 bases fit TRBD1. The receptor was derived from a human donor in good health (CMV status not recorded). Some clones in this sample may be carry-over from other donors' samples. Sequencing used PBMCs. As DNA, the CDR3 is TGCGCCAGCAGCCAAGATTTGAACAGGGGGCTCACTGAAGCTTTCTTT. Translated, it gives CASSQDLNRGLTEAFF.